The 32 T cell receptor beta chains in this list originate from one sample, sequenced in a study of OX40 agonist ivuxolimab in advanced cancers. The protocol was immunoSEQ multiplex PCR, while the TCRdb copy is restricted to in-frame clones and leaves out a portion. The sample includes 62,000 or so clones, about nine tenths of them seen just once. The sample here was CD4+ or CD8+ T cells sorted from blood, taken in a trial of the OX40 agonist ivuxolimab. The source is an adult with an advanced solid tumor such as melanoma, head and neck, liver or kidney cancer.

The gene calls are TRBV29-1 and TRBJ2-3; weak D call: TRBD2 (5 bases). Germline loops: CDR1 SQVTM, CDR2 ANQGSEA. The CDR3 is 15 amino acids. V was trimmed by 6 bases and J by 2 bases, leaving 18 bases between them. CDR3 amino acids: CSVLISGGITDTQYF. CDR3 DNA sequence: TGCAGCGTCCTTATTTCTGGAGGTATCACAGATACGCAGTATTTT.

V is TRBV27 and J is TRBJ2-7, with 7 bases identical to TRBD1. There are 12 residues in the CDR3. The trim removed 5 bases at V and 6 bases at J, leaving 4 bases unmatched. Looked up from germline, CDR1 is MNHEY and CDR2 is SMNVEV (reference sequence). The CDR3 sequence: CASSPRGLEQYF. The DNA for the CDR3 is TGTGCCAGCAGTCCAAGGGGGCTCGAGCAGTACTTC.

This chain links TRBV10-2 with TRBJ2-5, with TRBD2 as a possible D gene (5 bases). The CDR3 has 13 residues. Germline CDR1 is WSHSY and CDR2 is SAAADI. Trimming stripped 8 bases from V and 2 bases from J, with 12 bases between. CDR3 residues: CASQRAKQETQYF. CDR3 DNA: TGCGCCAGCCAGAGGGCCAAACAAGAGACCCAGTACTTC.

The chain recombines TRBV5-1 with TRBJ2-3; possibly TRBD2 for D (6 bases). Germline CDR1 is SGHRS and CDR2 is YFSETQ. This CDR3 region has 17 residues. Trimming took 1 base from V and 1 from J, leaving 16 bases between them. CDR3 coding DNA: TGCGCCAGCAGCTTGTTGGGTGGCGGGACCGGCACAGATACGCAGTATTTT. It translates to CASSLLGGGTGTDTQYF.

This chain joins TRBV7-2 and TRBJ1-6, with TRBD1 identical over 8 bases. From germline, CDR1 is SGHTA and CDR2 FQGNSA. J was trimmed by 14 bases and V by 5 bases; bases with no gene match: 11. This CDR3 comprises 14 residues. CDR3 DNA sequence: TGTGCCAGCAGCCTGCGGACAGGGCAACGAACCCTCCACTTT. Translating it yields CASSLRTGQRTLHF.

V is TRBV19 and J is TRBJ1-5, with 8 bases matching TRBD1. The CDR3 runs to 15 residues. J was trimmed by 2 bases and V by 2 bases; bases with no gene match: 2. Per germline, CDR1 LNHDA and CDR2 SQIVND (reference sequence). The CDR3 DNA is TGTGCCAGTAGTATAACAGGGGGGCGCAATCAGCCCCAGCATTTT. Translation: CASSITGGRNQPQHF.

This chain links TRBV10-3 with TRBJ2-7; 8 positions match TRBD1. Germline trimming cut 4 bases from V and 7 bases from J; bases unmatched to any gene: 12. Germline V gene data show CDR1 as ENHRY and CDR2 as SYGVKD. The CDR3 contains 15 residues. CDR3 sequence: CAISARTGQKEEQYF. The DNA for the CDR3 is TGTGCCATCAGTGCTCGGACAGGGCAGAAAGAAGAGCAGTACTTC.

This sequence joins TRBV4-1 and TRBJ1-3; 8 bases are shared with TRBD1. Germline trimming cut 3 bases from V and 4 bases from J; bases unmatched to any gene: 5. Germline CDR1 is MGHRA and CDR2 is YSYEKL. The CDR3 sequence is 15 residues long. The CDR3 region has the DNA TGCGCCAGCAGCCAGACCCGGGACAGGGGAAACACCATATATTTT. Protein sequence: CASSQTRDRGNTIYF.

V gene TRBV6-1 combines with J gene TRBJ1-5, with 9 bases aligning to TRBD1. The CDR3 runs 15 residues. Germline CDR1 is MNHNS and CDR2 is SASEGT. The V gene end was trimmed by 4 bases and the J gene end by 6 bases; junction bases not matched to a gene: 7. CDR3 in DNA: TGTGCCAGCAGTGGGGGGACAGGGAGGGTTCAGCCCCAGCATTTT. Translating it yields CASSGGTGRVQPQHF.

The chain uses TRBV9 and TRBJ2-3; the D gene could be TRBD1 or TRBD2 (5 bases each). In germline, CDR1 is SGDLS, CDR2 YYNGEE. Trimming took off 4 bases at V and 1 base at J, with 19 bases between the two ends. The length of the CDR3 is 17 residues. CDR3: CASSPRDPYPGTDTQYF. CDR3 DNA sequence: TGTGCCAGCAGCCCCCGGGACCCCTACCCTGGCACAGATACGCAGTATTTT.

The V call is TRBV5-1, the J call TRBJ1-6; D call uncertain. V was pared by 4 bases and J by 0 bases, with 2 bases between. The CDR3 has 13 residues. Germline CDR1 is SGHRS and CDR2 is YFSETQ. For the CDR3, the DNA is TGCGCCAGCAGCGACTCCTATAATTCACCCCTCCACTTT. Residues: CASSDSYNSPLHF.

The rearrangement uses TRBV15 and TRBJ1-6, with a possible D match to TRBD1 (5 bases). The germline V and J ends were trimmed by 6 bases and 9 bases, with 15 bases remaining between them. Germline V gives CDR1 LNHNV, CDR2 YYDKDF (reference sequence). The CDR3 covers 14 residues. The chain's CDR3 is CATSALDGGSPLHF. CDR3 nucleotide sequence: TGTGCCACCAGTGCCCTGGACGGGGGTTCACCCCTCCACTTT.

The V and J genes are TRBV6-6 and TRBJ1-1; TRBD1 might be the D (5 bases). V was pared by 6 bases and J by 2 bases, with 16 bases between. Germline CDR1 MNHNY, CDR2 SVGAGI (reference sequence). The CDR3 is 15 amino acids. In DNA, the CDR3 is TGTGCCAGCAGAGAGGATCGACAGCGAAACACTGAAGCTTTCTTT. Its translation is CASREDRQRNTEAFF.

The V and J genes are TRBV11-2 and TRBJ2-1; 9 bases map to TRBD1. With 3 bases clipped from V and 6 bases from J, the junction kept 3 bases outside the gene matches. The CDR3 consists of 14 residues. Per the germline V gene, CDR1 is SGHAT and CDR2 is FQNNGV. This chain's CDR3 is CASSFGTGINEQFF. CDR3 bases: TGTGCCAGCAGCTTCGGGACAGGGATCAATGAGCAGTTCTTC.

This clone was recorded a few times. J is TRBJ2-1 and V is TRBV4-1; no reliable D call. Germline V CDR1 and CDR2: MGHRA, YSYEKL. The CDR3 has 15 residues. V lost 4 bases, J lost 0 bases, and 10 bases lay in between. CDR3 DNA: TGCGCCAGCAGCCTCCTACCCGGCTCCTACAATGAGCAGTTCTTC. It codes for CASSLLPGSYNEQFF.

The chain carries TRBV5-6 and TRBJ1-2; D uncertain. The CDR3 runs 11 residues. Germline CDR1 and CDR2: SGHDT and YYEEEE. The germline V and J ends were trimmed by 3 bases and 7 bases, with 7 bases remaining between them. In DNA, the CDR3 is TGTGCCAGCAGCTCGGACCGTGGCTACACCTTC. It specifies CASSSDRGYTF.

In DNA form, the CDR3 reads TGCAGCGTTGAGGGGGACACCTATATGAGAGAGACCCAGTACTTC. Translating gives CSVEGDTYMRETQYF. The V gene is TRBV29-1, the J gene TRBJ2-5; a possible D gene is TRBD1 (6 bases). Trimming cost V 3 bases and J 4 bases, with 18 bases left between them. This CDR3 is built from 15 residues. Germline V gene lookup returns CDR1 SQVTM and CDR2 ANQGSEA.

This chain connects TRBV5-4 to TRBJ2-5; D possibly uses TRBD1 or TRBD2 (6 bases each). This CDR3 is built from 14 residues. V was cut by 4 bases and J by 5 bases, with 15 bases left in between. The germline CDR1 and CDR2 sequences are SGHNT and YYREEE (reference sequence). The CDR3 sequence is CASSQMGGRETQYF. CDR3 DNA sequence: TGTGCCAGCAGCCAGATGGGGGGCCGGGAGACCCAGTACTTC.

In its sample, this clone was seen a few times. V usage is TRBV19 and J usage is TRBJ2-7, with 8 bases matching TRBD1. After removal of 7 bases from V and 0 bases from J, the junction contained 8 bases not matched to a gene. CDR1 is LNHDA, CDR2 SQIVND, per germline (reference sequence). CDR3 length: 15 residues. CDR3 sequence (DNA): TGTGCCAGTAAGGGTACCGGGACAGGCTCCTACGAGCAGTACTTC. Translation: CASKGTGTGSYEQYF.

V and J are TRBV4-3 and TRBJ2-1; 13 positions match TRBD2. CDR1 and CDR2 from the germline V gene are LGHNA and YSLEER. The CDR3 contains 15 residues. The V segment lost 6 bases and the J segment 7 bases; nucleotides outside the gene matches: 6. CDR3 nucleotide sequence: TGCGCCAGCAGTCAACTAGCGGGGGGGCAGAATGAGCAGTTCTTC. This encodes CASSQLAGGQNEQFF.

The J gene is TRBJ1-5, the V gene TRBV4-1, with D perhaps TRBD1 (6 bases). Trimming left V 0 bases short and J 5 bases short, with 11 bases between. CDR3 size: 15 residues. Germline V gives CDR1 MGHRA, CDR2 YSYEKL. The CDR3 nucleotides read TGCGCCAGCAGCCAAGATCACGGGGGCGATCAGCCCCAGCATTTT. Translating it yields CASSQDHGGDQPQHF.

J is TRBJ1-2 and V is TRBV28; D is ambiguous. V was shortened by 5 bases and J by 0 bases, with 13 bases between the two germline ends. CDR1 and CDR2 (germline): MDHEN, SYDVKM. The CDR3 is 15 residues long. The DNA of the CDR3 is TGTGCCAGCAGTCAAAATCAGGTTTCTAACTATGGCTACACCTTC. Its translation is CASSQNQVSNYGYTF.

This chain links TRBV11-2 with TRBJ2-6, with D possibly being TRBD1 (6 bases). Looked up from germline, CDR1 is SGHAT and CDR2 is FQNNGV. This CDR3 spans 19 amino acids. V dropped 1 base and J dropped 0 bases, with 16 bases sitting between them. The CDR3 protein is CASSLAATGMSSGANVLTF. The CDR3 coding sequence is TGTGCCAGCAGCTTAGCTGCGACAGGCATGAGCTCTGGGGCCAACGTCCTGACTTTC.

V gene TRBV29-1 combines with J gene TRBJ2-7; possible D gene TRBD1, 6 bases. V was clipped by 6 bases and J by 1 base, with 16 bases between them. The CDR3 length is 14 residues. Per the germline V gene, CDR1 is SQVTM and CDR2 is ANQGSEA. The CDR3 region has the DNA TGCAGCGTGCAGTTCCCGGGACAATCCTACGAGCAGTACTTC. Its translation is CSVQFPGQSYEQYF.

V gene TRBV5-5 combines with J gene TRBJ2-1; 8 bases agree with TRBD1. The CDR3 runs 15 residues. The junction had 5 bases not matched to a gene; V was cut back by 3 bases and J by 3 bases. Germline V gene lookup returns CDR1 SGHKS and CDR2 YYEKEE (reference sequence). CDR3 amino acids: CASSSGTGDYNEQFF. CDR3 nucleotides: TGTGCCAGCAGCTCCGGGACAGGAGACTACAATGAGCAGTTCTTC.

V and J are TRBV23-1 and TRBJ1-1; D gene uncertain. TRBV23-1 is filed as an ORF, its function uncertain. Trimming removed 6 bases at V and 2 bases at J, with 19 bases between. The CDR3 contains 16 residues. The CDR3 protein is CASSFPTEESNTEAFF. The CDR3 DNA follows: TGCGCCAGCAGCTTCCCCACAGAGGAGTCAAACACTGAAGCTTTCTTT.

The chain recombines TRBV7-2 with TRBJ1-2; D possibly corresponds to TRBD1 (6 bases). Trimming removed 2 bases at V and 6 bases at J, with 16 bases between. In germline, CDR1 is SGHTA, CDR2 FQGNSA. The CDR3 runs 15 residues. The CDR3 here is CASSLTWGAGDGYTF. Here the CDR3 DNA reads TGTGCCAGCAGCTTAACTTGGGGGGCCGGGGATGGCTACACCTTC.

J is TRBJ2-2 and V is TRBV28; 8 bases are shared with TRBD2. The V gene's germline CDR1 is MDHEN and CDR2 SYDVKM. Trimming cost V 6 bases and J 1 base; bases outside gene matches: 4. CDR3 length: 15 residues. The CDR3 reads CASRNSGVNTGELFF. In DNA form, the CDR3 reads TGTGCCAGCAGAAATAGCGGGGTGAACACCGGGGAGCTGTTTTTT.

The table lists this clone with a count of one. In DNA form, the CDR3 reads TGTGCCAGCAGCGTGGAGACCTGGGATTCACCCCTCCACTTT. It codes for CASSVETWDSPLHF. This chain connects TRBV9 to TRBJ1-6; D unclear. This CDR3 is built from 14 residues. Per germline, CDR1 SGDLS and CDR2 YYNGEE. Trimming removed 2 bases from V and 8 bases from J, with 11 bases in between.

As DNA, the CDR3 is TGTGCCATCGTAGCGGGACTGAAGTCCACAGATACGCAGTATTTT. Amino acids: CAIVAGLKSTDTQYF. The chain carries TRBV10-3 and TRBJ2-3, with 8 nucleotides matching TRBD2. This CDR3 comprises 15 residues. With V trimmed by 8 bases and J by 2 bases, 9 bases remained unmatched. In germline, CDR1 is ENHRY, CDR2 SYGVKD.

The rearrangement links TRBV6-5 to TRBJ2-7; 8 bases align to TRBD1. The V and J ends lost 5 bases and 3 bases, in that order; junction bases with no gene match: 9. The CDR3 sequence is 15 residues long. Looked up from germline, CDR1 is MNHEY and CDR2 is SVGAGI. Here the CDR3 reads CASSPSTGVGYEQYF. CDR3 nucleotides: TGTGCCAGCAGTCCCTCGACAGGGGTGGGCTACGAGCAGTACTTC.

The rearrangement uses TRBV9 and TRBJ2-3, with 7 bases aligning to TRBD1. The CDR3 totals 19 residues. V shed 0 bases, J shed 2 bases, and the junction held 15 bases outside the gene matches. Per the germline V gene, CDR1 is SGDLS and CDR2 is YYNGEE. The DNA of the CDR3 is TGTGCCAGCAGCGTAGGCCCAATTGGCCCGACAGGGCTCACAGATACGCAGTATTTT. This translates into CASSVGPIGPTGLTDTQYF.